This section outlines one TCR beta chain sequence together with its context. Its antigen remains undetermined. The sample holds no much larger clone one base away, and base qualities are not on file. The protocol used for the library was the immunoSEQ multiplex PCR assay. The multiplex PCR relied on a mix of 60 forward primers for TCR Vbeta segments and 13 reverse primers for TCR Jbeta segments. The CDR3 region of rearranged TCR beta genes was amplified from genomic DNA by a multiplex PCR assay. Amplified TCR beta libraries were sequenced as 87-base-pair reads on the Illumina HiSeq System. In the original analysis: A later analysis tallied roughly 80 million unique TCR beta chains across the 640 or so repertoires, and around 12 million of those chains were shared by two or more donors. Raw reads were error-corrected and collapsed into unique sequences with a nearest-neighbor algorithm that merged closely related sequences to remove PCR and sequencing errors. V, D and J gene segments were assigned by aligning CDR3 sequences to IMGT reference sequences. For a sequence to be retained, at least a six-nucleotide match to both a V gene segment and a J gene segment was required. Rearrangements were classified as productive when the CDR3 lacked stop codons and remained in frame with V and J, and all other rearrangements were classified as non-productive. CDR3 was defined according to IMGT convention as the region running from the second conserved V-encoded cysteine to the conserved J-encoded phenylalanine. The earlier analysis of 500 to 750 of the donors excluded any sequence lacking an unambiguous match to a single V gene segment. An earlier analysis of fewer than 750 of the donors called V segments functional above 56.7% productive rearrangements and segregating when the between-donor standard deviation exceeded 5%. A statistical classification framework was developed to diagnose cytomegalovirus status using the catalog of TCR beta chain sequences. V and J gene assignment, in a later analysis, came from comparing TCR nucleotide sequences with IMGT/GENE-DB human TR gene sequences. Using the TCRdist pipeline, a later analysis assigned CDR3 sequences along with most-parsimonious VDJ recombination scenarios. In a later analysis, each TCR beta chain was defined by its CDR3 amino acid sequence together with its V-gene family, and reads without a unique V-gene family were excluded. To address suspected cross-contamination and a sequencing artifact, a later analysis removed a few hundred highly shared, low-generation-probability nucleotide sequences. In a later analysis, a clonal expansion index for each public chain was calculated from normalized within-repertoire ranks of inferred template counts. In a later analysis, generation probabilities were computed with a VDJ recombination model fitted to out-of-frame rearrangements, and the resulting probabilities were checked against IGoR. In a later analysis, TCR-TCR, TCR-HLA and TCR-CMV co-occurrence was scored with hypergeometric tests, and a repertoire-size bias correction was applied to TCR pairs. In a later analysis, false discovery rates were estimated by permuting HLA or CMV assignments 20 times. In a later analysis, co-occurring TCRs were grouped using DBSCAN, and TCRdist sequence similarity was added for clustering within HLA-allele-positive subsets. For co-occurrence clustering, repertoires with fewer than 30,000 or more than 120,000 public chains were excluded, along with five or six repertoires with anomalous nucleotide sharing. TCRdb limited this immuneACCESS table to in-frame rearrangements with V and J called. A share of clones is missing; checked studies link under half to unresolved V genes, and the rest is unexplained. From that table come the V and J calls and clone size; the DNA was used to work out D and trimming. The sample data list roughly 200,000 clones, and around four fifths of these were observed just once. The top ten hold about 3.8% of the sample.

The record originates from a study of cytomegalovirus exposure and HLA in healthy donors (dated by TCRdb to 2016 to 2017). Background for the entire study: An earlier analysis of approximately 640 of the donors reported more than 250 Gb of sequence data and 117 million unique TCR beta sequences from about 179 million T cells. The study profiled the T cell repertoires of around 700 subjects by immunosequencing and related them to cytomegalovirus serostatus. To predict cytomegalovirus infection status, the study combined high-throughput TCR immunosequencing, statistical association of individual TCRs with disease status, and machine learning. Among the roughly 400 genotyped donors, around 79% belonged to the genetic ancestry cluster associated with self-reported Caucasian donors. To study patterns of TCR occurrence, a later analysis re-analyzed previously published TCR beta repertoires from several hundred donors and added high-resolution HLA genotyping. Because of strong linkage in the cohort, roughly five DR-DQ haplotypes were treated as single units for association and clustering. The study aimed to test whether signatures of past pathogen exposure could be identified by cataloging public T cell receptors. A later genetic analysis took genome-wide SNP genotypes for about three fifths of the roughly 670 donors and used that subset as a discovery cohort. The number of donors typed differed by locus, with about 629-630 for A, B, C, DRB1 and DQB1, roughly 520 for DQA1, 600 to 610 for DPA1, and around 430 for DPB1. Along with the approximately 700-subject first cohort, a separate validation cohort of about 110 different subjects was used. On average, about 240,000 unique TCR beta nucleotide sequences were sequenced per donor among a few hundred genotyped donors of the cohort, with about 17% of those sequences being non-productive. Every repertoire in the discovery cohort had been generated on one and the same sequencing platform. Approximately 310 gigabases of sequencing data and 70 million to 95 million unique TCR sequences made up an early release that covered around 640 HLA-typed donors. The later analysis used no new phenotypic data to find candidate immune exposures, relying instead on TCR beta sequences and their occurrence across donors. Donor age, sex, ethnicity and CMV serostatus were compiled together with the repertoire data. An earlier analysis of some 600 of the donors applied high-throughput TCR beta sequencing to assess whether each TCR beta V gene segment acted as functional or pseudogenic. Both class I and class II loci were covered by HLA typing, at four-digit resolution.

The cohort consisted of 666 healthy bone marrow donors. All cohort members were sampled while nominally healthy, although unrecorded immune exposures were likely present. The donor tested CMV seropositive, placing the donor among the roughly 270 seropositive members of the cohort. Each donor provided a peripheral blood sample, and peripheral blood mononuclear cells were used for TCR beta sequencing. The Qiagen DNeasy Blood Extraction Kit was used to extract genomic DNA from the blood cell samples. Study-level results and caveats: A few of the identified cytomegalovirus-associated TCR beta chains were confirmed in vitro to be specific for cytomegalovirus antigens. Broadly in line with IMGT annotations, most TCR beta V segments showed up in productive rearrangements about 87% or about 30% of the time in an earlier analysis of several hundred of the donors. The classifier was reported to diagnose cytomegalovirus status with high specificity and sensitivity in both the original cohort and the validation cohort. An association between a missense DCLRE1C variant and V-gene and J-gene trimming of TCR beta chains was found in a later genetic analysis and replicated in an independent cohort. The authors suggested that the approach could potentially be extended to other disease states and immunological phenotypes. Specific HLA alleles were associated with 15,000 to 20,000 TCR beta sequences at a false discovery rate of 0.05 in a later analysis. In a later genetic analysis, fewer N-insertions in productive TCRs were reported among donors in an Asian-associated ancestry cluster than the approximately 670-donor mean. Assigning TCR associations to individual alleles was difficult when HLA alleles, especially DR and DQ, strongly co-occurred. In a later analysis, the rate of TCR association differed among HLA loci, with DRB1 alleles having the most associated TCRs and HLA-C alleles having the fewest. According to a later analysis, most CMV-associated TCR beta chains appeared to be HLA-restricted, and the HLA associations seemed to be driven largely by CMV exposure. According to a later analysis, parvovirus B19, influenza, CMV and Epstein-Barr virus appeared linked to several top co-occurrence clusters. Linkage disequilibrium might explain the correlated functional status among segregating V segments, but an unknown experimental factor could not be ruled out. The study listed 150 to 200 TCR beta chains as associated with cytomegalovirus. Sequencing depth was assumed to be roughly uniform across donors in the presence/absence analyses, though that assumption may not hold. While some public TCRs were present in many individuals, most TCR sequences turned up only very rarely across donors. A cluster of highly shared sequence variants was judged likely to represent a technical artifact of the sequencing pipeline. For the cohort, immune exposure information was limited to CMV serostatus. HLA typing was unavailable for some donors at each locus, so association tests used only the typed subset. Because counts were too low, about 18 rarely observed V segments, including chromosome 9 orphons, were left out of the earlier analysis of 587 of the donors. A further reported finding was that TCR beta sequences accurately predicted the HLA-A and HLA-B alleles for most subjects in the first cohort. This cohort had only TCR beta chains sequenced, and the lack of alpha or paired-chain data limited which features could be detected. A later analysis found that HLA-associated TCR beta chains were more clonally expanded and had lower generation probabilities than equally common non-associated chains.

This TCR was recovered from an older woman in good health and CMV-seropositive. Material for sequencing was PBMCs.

This receptor has the CDR3 CASSLETGEETQYF. The DNA sequence is given as TGCGCCAGCAGCTTGGAAACAGGGGAAGAGACCCAGTACTTC. The rearrangement combines TRBV5-1 with TRBJ2-5, and 7 junction bases match TRBD1. The CDR3 sequence holds 14 residues, the cysteine and phenylalanine included. The retained sequence is limited to the CDR3, 42 bases, with the frame set at the first base. Relative to germline, V is missing 0 bases and J is missing 3 bases, with 2 bases of the junction outside any gene match. Looking up the germline V gene yields CDR1 SGHRS and CDR2 YFSETQ.